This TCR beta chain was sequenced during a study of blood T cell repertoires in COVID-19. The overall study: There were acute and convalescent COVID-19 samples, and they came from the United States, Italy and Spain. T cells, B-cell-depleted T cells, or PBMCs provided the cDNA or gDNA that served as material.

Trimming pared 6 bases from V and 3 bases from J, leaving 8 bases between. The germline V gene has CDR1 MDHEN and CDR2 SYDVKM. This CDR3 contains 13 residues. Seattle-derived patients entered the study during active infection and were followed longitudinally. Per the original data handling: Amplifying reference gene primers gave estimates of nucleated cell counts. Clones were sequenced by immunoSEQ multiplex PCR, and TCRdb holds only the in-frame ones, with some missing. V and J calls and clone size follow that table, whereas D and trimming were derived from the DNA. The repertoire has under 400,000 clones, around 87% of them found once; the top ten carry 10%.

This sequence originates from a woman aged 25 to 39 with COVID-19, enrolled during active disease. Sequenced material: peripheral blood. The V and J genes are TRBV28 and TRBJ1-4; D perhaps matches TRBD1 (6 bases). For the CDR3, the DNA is TGTGCCAGCAGGGGGGGGCCTAATGAAAAACTGTTTTTT. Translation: CASRGGPNEKLFF.